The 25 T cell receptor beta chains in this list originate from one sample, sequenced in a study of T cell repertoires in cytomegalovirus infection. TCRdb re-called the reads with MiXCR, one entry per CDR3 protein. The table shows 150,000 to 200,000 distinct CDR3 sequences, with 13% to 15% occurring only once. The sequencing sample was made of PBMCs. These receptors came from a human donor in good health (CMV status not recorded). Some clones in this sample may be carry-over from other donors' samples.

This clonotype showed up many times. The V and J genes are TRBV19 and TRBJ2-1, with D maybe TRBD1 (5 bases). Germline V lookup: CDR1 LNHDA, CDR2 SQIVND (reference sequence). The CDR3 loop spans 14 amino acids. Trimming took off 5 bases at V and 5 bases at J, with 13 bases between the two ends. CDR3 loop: CASSFLDTDNEQFF. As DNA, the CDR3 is TGTGCCAGTAGTTTCCTGGACACAGACAATGAGCAGTTCTTC.

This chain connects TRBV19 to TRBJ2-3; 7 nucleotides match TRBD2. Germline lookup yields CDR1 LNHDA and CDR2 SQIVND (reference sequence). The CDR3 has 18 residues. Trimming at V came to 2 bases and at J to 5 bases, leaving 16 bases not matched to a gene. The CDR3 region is CASSIHLRGGSTGDTQYF. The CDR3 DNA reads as TGTGCCAGTAGTATACATCTTCGGGGCGGGAGTACAGGAGATACGCAGTATTTT.

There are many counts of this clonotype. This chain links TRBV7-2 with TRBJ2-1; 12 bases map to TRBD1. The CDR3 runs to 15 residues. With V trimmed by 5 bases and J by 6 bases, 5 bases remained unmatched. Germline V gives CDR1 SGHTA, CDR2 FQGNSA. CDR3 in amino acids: CASSGRDRGLNEQFF. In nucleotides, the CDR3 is TGTGCCAGCAGCGGCCGGGACAGGGGGCTCAATGAGCAGTTCTTC. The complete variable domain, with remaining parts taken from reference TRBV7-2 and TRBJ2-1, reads GAGVSQSPSNKVTEKGKDVELRCDPISGHTALYWYRQSLGQGLEFLIYFQGNSAPDKSGLPSDRFSAERTGGSVSTLTIQRTQQEDSAVYLCASSGRDRGLNEQFFGPGTRLTVL.

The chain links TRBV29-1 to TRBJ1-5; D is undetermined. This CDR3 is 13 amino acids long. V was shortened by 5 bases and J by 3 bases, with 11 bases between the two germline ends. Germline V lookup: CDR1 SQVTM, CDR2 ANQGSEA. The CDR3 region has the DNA TGCAGCGTTCAGGTGGTCCCCAATCAGCCCCAGCATTTT. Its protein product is CSVQVVPNQPQHF.

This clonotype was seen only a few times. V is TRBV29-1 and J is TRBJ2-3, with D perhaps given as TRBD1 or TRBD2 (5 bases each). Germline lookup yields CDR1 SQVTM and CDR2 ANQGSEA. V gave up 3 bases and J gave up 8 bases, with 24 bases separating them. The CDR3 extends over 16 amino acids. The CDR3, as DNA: TGCAGCGTTGAGGGACGGCTAGCTGGAGCTCTTGGTACGCAGTATTTT. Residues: CSVEGRLAGALGTQYF.

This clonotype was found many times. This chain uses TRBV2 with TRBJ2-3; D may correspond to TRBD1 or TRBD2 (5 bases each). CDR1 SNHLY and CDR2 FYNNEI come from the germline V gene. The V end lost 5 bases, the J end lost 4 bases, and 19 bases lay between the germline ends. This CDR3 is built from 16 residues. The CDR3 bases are TGTGCCAGCAGTATGACGGGGACGCTGGGGGCAGATACGCAGTATTTT. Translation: CASSMTGTLGADTQYF.

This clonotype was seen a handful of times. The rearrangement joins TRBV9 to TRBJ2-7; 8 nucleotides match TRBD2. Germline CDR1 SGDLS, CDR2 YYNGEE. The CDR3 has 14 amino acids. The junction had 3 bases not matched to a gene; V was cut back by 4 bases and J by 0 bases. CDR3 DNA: TGTGCCAGCAGCAATAGCGGGAACTCCTACGAGCAGTACTTC. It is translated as CASSNSGNSYEQYF.

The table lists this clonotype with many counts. The CDR3 sequence: CASSLVGTGSGADTQYF. In DNA, the CDR3 is TGTGCCAGCAGCTTAGTGGGGACAGGGAGTGGCGCAGATACGCAGTATTTT. The chain uses TRBV7-8 and TRBJ2-3; 9 nucleotides agree with TRBD1. Germline loops: CDR1 SGHVS, CDR2 FQNEAQ. This CDR3 has 17 amino acids. The V segment lost 1 base and the J segment 4 bases; nucleotides outside the gene matches: 9.

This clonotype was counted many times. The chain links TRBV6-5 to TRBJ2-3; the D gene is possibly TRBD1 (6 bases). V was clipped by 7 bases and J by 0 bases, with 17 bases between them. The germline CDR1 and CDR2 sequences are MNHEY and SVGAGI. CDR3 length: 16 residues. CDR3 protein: CASNRKGTTSTDTQYF. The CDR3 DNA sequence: TGTGCCAGCAATCGAAAGGGGACAACTAGCACAGATACGCAGTATTTT.

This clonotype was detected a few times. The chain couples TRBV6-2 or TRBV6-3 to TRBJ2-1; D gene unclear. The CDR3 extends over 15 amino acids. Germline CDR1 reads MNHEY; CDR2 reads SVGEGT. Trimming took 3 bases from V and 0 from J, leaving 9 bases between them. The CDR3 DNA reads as TGTGCCAGCAGTTATAAGTGGAGCTCCTACAATGAGCAGTTCTTC. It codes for CASSYKWSSYNEQFF.

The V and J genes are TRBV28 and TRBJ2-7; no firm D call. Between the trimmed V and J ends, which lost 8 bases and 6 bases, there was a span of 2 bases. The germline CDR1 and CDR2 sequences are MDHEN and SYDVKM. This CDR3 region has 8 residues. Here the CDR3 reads CASGEQYF. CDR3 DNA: TGTGCCAGCGGCGAGCAGTACTTC. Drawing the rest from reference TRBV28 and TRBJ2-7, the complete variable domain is DVKVTQSSRYLVKRTGEKVFLECVQDMDHENMFWYRQDPGLGLRLIYFSYDVKMKEKGDIPEGYSVSREKKERFSLILESASTNQTSMYLCASGEQYFGPGTRLTVT.

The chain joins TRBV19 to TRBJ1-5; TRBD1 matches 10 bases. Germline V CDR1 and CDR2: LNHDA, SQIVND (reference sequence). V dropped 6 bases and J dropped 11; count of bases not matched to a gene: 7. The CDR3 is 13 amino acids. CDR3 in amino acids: CASSDRGRVSQHF. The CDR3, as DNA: TGTGCCAGTAGCGACAGGGGGCGCGTCTCCCAGCATTTT.

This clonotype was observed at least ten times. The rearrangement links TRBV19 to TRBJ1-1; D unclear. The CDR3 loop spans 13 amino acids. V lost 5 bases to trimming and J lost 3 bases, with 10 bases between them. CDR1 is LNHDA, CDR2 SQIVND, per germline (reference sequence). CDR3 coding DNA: TGTGCCAGTAGTCGGGCGGTGTACACTGAAGCTTTCTTT. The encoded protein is CASSRAVYTEAFF.

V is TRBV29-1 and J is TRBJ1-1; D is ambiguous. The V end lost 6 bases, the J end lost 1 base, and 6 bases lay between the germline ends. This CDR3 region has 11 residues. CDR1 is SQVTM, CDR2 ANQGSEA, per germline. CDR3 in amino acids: CSVQQNTEAFF. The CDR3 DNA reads TGCAGCGTACAACAGAACACTGAAGCTTTCTTT.

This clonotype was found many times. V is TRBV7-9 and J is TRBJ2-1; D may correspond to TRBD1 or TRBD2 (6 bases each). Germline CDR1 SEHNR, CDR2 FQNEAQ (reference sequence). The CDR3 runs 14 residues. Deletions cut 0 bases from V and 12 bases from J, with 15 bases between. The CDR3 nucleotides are TGTGCCAGCAGCTTAGCAGGGGGAGGTGAGATGCAGTTCTTC. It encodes CASSLAGGGEMQFF.

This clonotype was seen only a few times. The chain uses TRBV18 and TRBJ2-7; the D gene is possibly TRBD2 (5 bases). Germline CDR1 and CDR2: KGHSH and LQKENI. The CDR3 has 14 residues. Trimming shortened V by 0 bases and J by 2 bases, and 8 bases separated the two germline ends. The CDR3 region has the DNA TGTGCCAGCTCACCACCGCGGGCCGCCTACGAGCAGTACTTC. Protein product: CASSPPRAAYEQYF.

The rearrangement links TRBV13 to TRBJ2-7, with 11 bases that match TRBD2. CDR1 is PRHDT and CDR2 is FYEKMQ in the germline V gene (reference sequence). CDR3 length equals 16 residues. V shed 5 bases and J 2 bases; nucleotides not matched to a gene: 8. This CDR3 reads CASSGDGTSGPYEQYF. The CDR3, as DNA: TGTGCCAGCAGCGGTGACGGGACTAGCGGTCCCTACGAGCAGTACTTC.

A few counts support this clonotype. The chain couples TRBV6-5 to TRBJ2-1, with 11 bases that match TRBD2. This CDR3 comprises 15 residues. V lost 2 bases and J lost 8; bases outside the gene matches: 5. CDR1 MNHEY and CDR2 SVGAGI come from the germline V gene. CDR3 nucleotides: TGTGCCAGCAGTTACACCAGACTAGCGGGATATGAGCAGTTCTTC. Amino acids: CASSYTRLAGYEQFF.

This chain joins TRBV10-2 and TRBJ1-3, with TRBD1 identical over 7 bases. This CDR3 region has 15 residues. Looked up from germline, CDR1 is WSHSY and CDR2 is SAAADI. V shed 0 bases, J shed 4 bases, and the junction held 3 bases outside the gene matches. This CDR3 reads CASSESGGYGNTIYF. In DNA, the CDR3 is TGCGCCAGCAGTGAGTCAGGGGGCTACGGAAACACCATATATTTT.

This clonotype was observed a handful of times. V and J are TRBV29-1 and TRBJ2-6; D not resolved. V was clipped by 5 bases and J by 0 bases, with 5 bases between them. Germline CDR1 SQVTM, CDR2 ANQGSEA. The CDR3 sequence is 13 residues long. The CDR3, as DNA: TGCAGCGTTCCCATCTCTGGGGCCAACGTCCTGACTTTC. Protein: CSVPISGANVLTF. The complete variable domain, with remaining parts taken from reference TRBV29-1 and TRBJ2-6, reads SAVISQKPSRDICQRGTSLTIQCQVDSQVTMMFWYRQQPGQSLTLIATANQGSEATYESGFVIDKFPISRPNLTFSTLTVSNMSPEDSSIYLCSVPISGANVLTFGAGSRLTVL.

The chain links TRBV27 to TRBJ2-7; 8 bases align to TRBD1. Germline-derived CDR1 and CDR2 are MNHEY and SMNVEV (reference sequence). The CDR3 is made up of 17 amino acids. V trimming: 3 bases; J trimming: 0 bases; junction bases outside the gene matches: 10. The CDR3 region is CASSFRKPDRDSYEQYF. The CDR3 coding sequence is TGTGCCAGCAGTTTCCGCAAACCGGACAGGGACTCCTACGAGCAGTACTTC.

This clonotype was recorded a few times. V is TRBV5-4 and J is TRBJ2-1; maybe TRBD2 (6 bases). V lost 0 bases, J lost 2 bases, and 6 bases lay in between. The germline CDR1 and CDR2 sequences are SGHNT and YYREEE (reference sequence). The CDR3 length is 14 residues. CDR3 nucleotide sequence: TGTGCCAGCAGCTTGGGGACTACCTACAATGAGCAGTTCTTC. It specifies CASSLGTTYNEQFF.

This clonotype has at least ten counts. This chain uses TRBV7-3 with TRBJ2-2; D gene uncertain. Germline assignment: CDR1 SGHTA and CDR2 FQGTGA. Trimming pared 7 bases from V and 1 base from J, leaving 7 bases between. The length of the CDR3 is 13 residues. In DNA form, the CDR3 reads TGTGCCAGCACCGACAAGAACACCGGGGAGCTGTTTTTT. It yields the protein CASTDKNTGELFF.

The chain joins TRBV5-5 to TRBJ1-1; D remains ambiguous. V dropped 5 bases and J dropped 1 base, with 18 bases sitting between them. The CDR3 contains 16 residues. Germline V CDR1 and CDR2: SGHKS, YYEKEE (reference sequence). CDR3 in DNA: TGTGCCAGCAGAAGGACCCAACAAGGTTCGAACACTGAAGCTTTCTTT. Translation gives CASRRTQQGSNTEAFF. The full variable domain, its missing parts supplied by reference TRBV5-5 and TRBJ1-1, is DAGVTQSPTHLIKTRGQQVTLRCSPISGHKSVSWYQQVLGQGPQFIFQYYEKEERGRGNFPDRFSARQFPNYSSELNVNALLLGDSALYLCASRRTQQGSNTEAFFGQGTRLTVV.

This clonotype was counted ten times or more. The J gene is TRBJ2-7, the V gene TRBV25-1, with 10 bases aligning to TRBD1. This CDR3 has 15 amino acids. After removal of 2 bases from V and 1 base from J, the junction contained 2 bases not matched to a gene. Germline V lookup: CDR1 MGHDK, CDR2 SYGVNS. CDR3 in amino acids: CASSELGQGSYEQYF. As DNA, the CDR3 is TGTGCCAGCAGTGAACTGGGACAGGGGTCCTACGAGCAGTACTTC.